The 29 T cell receptor beta chains presented below share a single source sample, sequenced in a study of blood T cell repertoires in COVID-19. Here immunoSEQ multiplex PCR was the method, and the copy in TCRdb shows in-frame clones only, minus some. This table has 150,000 to 200,000 clones, 70% to 90% appearing once. Sample: peripheral blood. The receptors were gathered from a woman in her sixties with COVID-19, enrolled during active disease.

With regard to this clone: An end of the junction does not agree with germline; a read error may underlie this. The chain joins TRBV4-1 to TRBJ1-4, with D uncertain. This CDR3 contains 15 residues. The germline V gene has CDR1 MGHRA and CDR2 YSYEKL. The DNA for the CDR3 is TGCGCCAGCATCCAAACTGCGGGCTTCGGGGAAAAACTGTTTTTT. Its protein is CASIQTAGFGEKLFF.

The gene calls are TRBV19 and TRBJ2-7, with 12 bases that match TRBD2. Germline CDR1 is LNHDA and CDR2 is SQIVND (reference sequence). The V segment lost 3 bases and the J segment 5 bases; nucleotides outside the gene matches: 11. This CDR3 region has 17 residues. CDR3 nucleotide sequence: TGTGCCAGTAGTATCGCGCTAGCGGGAGGGCGAAGGGACGAGCAGTACTTC. This codes for CASSIALAGGRRDEQYF. Drawing the rest from reference TRBV19 and TRBJ2-7, the complete variable domain is DGGITQSPKYLFRKEGQNVTLSCEQNLNHDAMYWYRQDPGQGLRLIYYSQIVNDFQKGDIAEGYSVSREKKESFPLTVTSAQKNPTAFYLCASSIALAGGRRDEQYFGPGTRLTVT.

The chain is built from TRBV11-1 and TRBJ1-5, with TRBD1 identical over 10 bases. The CDR3 has 16 amino acids. Germline loops: CDR1 SGHAT, CDR2 FQDESV (reference sequence). Trimming at V came to 1 base and at J to 4 bases, leaving 4 bases not matched to a gene. The CDR3 protein is CASSLGDRGKNQPQHF. The DNA for the CDR3 is TGTGCCAGCAGCTTAGGGGACAGGGGAAAAAATCAGCCCCAGCATTTT.

The chain has TRBV27 and TRBJ1-5; unclear D gene. Between the trimmed V and J ends, which lost 6 bases and 4 bases, there was a span of 7 bases. CDR3 length equals 12 residues. Looked up from germline, CDR1 is MNHEY and CDR2 is SMNVEV (reference sequence). CDR3 amino acids: CASRRENQPQHF. CDR3 bases: TGTGCCAGCAGGCGGGAAAATCAGCCCCAGCATTTT.

The chain is built from TRBV19 and TRBJ1-5, with a possible D match to TRBD1 (6 bases). This CDR3 has 15 residues. CDR1 is LNHDA and CDR2 is SQIVND in the germline V gene (reference sequence). The V end lost 8 bases, the J end lost 0 bases, and 14 bases lay between the germline ends. The CDR3 loop reads CASATGHHSNQPQHF. CDR3 DNA sequence: TGTGCCAGTGCAACGGGACACCATAGCAATCAGCCCCAGCATTTT.

The chain joins TRBV6-5 to TRBJ2-7; D is possibly TRBD2 (6 bases). Germline CDR1 is MNHEY and CDR2 is SVGAGI. V lost 11 bases, J lost 4 bases, and 12 bases lay in between. The CDR3 has 11 residues. CDR3 protein: CAARGTYEQYF. The CDR3 DNA reads TGTGCCGCCCGGGGGACTTACGAGCAGTACTTC.

The V and J genes are TRBV28 and TRBJ1-3, with no clear D. Trimming left V 5 bases short and J 0 bases short, with 20 bases between. The CDR3 totals 18 residues. Germline V gene lookup returns CDR1 MDHEN and CDR2 SYDVKM. The CDR3 DNA sequence: TGTGCCAGCAGTCCCCCCCTTCCGGGAGCGAACTCTGGAAACACCATATATTTT. Translation: CASSPPLPGANSGNTIYF.

The chain uses TRBV7-2 and TRBJ2-1; D unresolved. Germline CDR1 and CDR2: SGHTA and FQGNSA. V shed 3 bases and J shed 10 bases, with 13 bases lying between them. This CDR3 spans 13 amino acids. CDR3 sequence reads: CASSFLRRFEQFF. CDR3 DNA sequence: TGTGCCAGCAGCTTTCTCCGGAGATTCGAGCAGTTCTTC.

The chain uses TRBV28 and TRBJ2-5; 7 nucleotides line up with TRBD2. Germline V CDR1 and CDR2: MDHEN, SYDVKM. CDR3 length: 14 residues. Trimming took 5 bases from V and 5 from J; bases not matched to a gene: 8. The DNA for the CDR3 is TGTGCCAGCAGTACCGGGACTACCTGGGAGACCCAGTACTTC. Its protein is CASSTGTTWETQYF.

The chain recombines TRBV7-9 with TRBJ2-7; TRBD1 agrees at 8 bases. CDR1 and CDR2 (germline): SEHNR, FQNEAQ (reference sequence). The V and J ends lost 1 base and 2 bases, in that order; junction bases with no gene match: 1. The CDR3 loop spans 14 amino acids. This CDR3 reads CASSLGGQAYEQYF. The CDR3 DNA sequence: TGTGCCAGCAGCTTAGGGGGACAGGCCTACGAGCAGTACTTC.

The chain combines TRBV12-3 or TRBV12-4 with TRBJ2-5, with TRBD2 matching over 7 bases. The junction had 8 bases not matched to a gene; V was cut back by 8 bases and J by 5 bases. The CDR3 spans 13 residues. The CDR3 DNA follows: TGTGCCAGCCTGAATAGGGGAGGGGAGACCCAGTACTTC. Amino acid sequence: CASLNRGGETQYF.

V gene TRBV6-2 or TRBV6-3 combines with J gene TRBJ2-1; TRBD2 aligns across 15 bases. The length of the CDR3 is 18 residues. V shed 5 bases and J 6 bases; nucleotides not matched to a gene: 11. The V gene's germline CDR1 is MNHEY and CDR2 SVGEGT. Here the CDR3 reads CASSRGLAGGPGANEQFF. CDR3 sequence (DNA): TGTGCCAGCAGTCGCGGACTAGCGGGAGGGCCGGGGGCCAATGAGCAGTTCTTC.

The chain is built from TRBV24-1 and TRBJ2-2; D uncertain. The germline CDR1 and CDR2 sequences are KGHDR and SFDVKD. V was shortened by 2 bases and J by 3 bases, with 9 bases between the two germline ends. The CDR3 runs to 15 residues. The CDR3 DNA reads as TGTGCCACCAGTGATTCTTCGCGAGACACCGGGGAGCTGTTTTTT. Protein product: CATSDSSRDTGELFF.

This rearrangement joins TRBV9 to TRBJ1-2; perhaps TRBD1 as D (6 bases). Germline CDR1 SGDLS, CDR2 YYNGEE. The CDR3 is 14 amino acids. V gave up 0 bases and J gave up 9 bases, with 15 bases separating them. The CDR3 DNA reads as TGTGCCAGCAGCGTAGTGTCCGACAGGACGAGCTACACCTTC. Its protein product is CASSVVSDRTSYTF.

CDR3 coding DNA: TGTGCCAGCAGCTTAGCGCTCCCCCAGGGGGCTCAGCCCCAGCATTTT. Protein: CASSLALPQGAQPQHF. The chain has TRBV7-9 and TRBJ1-5; 8 positions match TRBD1. V lost 0 bases to trimming and J lost 6 bases; unmatched junction nucleotides: 7. Germline V gene sequence: CDR1 SEHNR, CDR2 FQNEAQ (reference sequence). The CDR3 is 16 residues long.

V usage is TRBV9 and J usage is TRBJ2-7; TRBD2 matches at 14 bases. V shed 2 bases, J shed 5 bases, and the junction held 3 bases outside the gene matches. This CDR3 is 15 amino acids long. CDR1 and CDR2 (germline): SGDLS, YYNGEE. The CDR3 region is CASSVGLAGVHEQYF. The CDR3 DNA follows: TGTGCCAGCAGCGTGGGACTAGCGGGAGTTCACGAGCAGTACTTC.

This chain links TRBV15 with TRBJ2-5; a possible D gene is TRBD2 (5 bases). The CDR3 totals 15 residues. The ends were cut back, 0 bases at V and 2 bases at J, with 10 bases in the middle. The V gene's germline CDR1 is LNHNV and CDR2 YYDKDF (reference sequence). The CDR3 nucleotides read TGTGCCACCAGCAGAGATCAAGCGGTACAAGAGACCCAGTACTTC. Translation: CATSRDQAVQETQYF. Full variable domain (remainder filled in from reference TRBV15 and TRBJ2-5): DAMVIQNPRYQVTQFGKPVTLSCSQTLNHNVMYWYQQKSSQAPKLLFHYYDKDFNNEADTPDNFQSRRPNTSFCFLDIRSPGLGDTAMYLCATSRDQAVQETQYFGPGTRLLVL.

As for this clone: Different DNA sequences within this sample yield the same CDR3. The chain uses TRBV18 and TRBJ2-2; D unclear. Germline V lookup: CDR1 KGHSH, CDR2 LQKENI. The CDR3 contains 13 residues. Trimming removed 3 bases from V and 6 bases from J, with 8 bases in between. CDR3 sequence: CASSPLEAGELFF. DNA for the CDR3: TGTGCCAGCTCACCTCTAGAAGCCGGGGAGCTGTTTTTT. The full variable domain, completed using reference TRBV18 and TRBJ2-2, is NAGVMQNPRHLVRRRGQEARLRCSPMKGHSHVYWYRQLPEEGLKFMVYLQKENIIDESGMPKERFSAEFPKEGPSILRIQQVVRGDSAAYFCASSPLEAGELFFGEGSRLTVL.

This CDR3 is CASRLRGSHSPLHF. CDR3 bases: TGTGCCAGCAGACTCCGGGGGTCTCATTCACCCCTCCACTTT. This chain joins TRBV6-5 and TRBJ1-6; possible D gene TRBD1, 5 bases. Per the germline V gene, CDR1 is MNHEY and CDR2 is SVGAGI. The CDR3 is made up of 14 amino acids. The V end was cut by 6 bases, the J end by 8 bases, with 14 bases between.

The chain combines TRBV3-1 (or the pseudogene TRBV3-2) with TRBJ2-2; 7 positions agree with TRBD2. V was pared by 4 bases and J by 3 bases, with 11 bases of the junction left unmatched. Germline CDR1 LGHDT, CDR2 YNNKEL (reference sequence). The CDR3 is made up of 17 amino acids. The CDR3 DNA reads TGTGCCAGCAGCCGGCCGGCGACTAGCAGGGACACCGGGGAGCTGTTTTTT. Its translation is CASSRPATSRDTGELFF.

This chain uses TRBV21-1 with TRBJ2-2; TRBD1 is the table's D call and was not checked against the DNA. TRBV21-1 is deemed a pseudogene. This CDR3 comprises 19 residues. In DNA, the CDR3 is TGTGCCAGCGGGTTCCGTGGGGCTTACAAGTGGAACGTCACCGGGGAGCTGTTTTTT. Translating gives CASGFRGAYKWNVTGELFF.

This chain joins TRBV12-5 and TRBJ1-1; 8 bases line up with TRBD1. J lost 3 bases, V lost 3 bases, and 9 bases had no gene match. The CDR3 spans 16 residues. Germline CDR1 is LGHNT and CDR2 is FRNRAP. The CDR3 DNA sequence: TGTGCTAGTGGTTTAGAACAGGGGGTACGATACACTGAAGCTTTCTTT. This translates into CASGLEQGVRYTEAFF.

J is TRBJ2-5 and V is TRBV19, with D unclear. This CDR3 is built from 11 residues. Germline CDR1 reads LNHDA; CDR2 reads SQIVND (reference sequence). Trimming left V 10 bases short and J 4 bases short, with 10 bases between. The CDR3 DNA follows: TGTGCCACCGAAATCGGAGAGACCCAGTACTTC. The encoded protein is CATEIGETQYF.

V and J are TRBV11-1 and TRBJ2-7, with D possibly being TRBD2 (5 bases). The V end was cut by 3 bases, the J end by 3 bases, with 6 bases between. Germline values: CDR1 SGHAT, CDR2 FQDESV (reference sequence). This CDR3 is 12 amino acids long. The CDR3: CASSFGDYEQYF. CDR3 nucleotide sequence: TGTGCCAGCAGCTTCGGGGACTACGAGCAGTACTTC. The full variable domain, with the rest looked up from reference TRBV11-1 and TRBJ2-7, is EAEVAQSPRYKITEKSQAVAFWCDPISGHATLYWYRQILGQGPELLVQFQDESVVDDSQLPKDRFSAERLKGVDSTLKIQPAELGDSAMYLCASSFGDYEQYFGPGTRLTVT.

The chain uses TRBV6-6 and TRBJ1-2; D possibly corresponds to TRBD1 (5 bases). The ends were cut back, 4 bases at V and 4 bases at J, with 13 bases in the middle. CDR3 length equals 14 residues. CDR1 is MNHNY, CDR2 SVGAGI, per germline (reference sequence). CDR3 DNA: TGTGCCAGCAGTTCGATGACAGAGGTCTATGGCTACACCTTC. Translated, it gives CASSSMTEVYGYTF.

The genes are TRBV19 and TRBJ1-2; D is uncertain. Germline V gene data show CDR1 as LNHDA and CDR2 as SQIVND (reference sequence). The CDR3 runs to 14 residues. V lost 1 base, J lost 1 base, and 7 bases lay in between. In DNA, the CDR3 is TGTGCCAGTAGTATAGGGTACGGTAACTATGGCTACACCTTC. This translates into CASSIGYGNYGYTF.

This chain uses TRBV10-3 with TRBJ2-2, with 10 bases fitting TRBD2. V shed 8 bases, J shed 1 base, and the junction held 7 bases outside the gene matches. This CDR3 spans 16 amino acids. CDR1 ENHRY and CDR2 SYGVKD come from the germline V gene. The chain's CDR3 is CAISELAGENTGELFF. The CDR3, as DNA: TGTGCCATCTCAGAGCTAGCGGGAGAGAACACCGGGGAGCTGTTTTTT.

The rearrangement links TRBV3-1 (or the pseudogene TRBV3-2) to TRBJ2-2; D unresolved. Trimming cost V 1 base and J 4 bases, with 4 bases left between them. This CDR3 region has 13 residues. The V gene's germline CDR1 is LGHDT and CDR2 YNNKEL (reference sequence). The CDR3 is CASSQARTGELFF. DNA of the CDR3: TGTGCCAGCAGCCAAGCCCGCACCGGGGAGCTGTTTTTT.

This chain uses TRBV10-2 with TRBJ1-1; D uncertain. V was trimmed by 0 bases and J by 8 bases, leaving 4 bases between them. CDR3 size: 11 residues. CDR1 is WSHSY and CDR2 is SAAADI in the germline V gene. CDR3 in amino acids: CASSESTEAFF. The CDR3 bases are TGCGCCAGCAGTGAGTCTACAGAAGCTTTCTTT.